This record covers a single T cell receptor (beta chain). Clones were read by immunoSEQ multiplex PCR, and TCRdb kept only the in-frame ones, dropping some. The table has around 200,000 clones, roughly 94% seen once. This entry belongs to a study of control samples from healthy donors and cancer patients. The sample taken for sequencing was blood. The sequence was obtained from a man aged 50-59 years in good health.

In DNA, the CDR3 is TGTGCCAGCAGTTTACGTAAAGGGGATCAGCCCCAGCATTTT. Amino acids: CASSLRKGDQPQHF. The chain uses TRBV28 and TRBJ1-5; possible D gene TRBD1, 5 bases. Trimming removed 2 bases at V and 5 bases at J, with 10 bases between. CDR1 is MDHEN and CDR2 is SYDVKM in the germline V gene. The CDR3 sequence is 14 residues long.